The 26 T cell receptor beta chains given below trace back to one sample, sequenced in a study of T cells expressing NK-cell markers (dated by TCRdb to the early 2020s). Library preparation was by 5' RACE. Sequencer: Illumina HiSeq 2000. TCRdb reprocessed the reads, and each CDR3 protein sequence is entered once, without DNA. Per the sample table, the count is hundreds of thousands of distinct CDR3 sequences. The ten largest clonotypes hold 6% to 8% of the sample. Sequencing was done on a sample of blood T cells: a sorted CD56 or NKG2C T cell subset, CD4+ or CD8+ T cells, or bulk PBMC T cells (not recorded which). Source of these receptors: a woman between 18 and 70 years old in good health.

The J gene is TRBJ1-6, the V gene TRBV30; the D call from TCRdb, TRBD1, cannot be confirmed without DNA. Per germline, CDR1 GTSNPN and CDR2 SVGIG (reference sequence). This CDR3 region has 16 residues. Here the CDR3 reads CAWSVPQGALHSPLHF.

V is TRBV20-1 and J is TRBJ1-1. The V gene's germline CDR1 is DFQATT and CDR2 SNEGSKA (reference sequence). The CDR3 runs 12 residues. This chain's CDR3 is CSASTANTEAFF.

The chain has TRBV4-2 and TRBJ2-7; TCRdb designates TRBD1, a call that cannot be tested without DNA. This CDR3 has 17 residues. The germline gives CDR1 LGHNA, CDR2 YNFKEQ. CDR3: CASSQVSTGDPSYEQYF.

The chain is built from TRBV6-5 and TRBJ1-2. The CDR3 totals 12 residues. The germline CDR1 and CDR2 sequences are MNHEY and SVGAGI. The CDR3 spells CASFGWAYGYTF.

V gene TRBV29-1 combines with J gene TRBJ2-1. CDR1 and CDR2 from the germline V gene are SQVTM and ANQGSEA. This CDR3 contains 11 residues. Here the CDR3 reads CSAGSYNEQFF.

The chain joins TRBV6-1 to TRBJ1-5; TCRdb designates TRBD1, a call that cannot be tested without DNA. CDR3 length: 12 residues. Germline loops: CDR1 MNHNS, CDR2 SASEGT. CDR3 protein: CASNLGGQPQHF.

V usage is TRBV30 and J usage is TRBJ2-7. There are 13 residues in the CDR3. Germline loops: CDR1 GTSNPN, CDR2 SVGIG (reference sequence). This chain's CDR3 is CAWSVVSSYEQYF.

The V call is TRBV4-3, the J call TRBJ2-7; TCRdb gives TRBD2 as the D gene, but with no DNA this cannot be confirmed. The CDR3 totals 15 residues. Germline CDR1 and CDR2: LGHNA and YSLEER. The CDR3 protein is CASSQVFPSDYEQYF.

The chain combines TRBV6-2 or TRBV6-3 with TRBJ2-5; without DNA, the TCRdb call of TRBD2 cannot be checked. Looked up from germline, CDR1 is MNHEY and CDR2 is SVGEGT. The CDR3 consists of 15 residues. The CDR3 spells CASSASGGSQETQYF.

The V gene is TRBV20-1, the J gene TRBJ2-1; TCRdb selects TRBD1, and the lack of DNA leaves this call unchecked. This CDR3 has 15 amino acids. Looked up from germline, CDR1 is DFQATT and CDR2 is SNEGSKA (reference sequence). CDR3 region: CSAFQGALLSNEQFF.

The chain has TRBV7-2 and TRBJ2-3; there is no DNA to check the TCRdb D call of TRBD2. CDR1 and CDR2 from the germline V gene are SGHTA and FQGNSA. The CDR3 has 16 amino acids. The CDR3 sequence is CASSLVGPAWTDTQYF.

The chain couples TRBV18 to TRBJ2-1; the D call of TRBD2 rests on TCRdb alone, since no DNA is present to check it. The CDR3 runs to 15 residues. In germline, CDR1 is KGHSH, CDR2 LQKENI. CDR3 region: CASSPQAGGNNEQFF.

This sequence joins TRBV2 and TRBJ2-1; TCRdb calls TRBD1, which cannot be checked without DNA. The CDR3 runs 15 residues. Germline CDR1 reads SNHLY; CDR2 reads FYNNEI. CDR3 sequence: CASTPRDRHYNEQFF.

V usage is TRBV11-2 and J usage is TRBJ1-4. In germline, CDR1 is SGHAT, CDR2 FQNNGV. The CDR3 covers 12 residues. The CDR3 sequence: CASSSVTEKLFF.

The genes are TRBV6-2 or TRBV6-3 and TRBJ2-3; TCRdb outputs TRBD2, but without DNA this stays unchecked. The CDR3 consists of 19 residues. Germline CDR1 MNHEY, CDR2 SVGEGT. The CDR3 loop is CASSYNPPGSGDSADTQYF.

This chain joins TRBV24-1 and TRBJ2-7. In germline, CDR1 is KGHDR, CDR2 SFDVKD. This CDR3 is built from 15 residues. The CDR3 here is CATSDNRDAPYEQYF.

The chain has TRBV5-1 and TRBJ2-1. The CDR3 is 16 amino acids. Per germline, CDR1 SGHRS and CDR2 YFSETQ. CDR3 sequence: CASSLEIPVAYNEQFF.

CDR3 residues: CSALTGQSYTF. V is TRBV20-1 and J is TRBJ1-2; the TRBD1 assignment by TCRdb is unverifiable without DNA. Germline V gene lookup returns CDR1 DFQATT and CDR2 SNEGSKA (reference sequence). This CDR3 has 11 residues.

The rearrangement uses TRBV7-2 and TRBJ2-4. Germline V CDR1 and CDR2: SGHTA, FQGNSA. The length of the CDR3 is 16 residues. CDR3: CASSLGVGDTKNIQYF.

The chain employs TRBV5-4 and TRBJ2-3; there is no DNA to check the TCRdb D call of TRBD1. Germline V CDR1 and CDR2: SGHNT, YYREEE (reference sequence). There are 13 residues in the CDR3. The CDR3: CASSPRSADTQYF.

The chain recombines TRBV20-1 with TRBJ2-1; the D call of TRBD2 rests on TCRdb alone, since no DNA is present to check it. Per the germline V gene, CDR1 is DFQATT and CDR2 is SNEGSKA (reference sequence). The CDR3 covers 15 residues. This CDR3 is CSASPSGRDSNEQFF.

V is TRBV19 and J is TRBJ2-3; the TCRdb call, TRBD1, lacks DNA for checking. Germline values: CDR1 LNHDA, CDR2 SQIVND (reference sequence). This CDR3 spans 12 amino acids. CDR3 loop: CASSSTRDTQYF.

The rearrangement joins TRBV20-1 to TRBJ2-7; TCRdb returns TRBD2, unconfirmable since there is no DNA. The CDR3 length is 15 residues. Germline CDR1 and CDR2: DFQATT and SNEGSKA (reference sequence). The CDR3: CSASASGRALYEQYF.

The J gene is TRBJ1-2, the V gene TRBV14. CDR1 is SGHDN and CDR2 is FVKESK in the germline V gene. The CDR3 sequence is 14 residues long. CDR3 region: CASSPTIPLDGYTF.

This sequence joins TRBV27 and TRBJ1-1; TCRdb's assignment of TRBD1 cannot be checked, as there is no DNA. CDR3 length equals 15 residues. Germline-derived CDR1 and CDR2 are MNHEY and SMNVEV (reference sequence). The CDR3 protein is CASSFNSQGNTEAFF.

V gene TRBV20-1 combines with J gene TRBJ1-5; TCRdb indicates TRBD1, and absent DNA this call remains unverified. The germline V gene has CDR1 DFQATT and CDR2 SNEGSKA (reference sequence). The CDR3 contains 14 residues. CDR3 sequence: CSANPRQDNQPQHF.